A single sample is the source of the 12 T cell receptor beta chains below, sequenced in a study of shared clonotypes between healthy human individuals (dated by TCRdb to 2020 to 2021). Library preparation was by the immunoSEQ multiplex PCR assay. TCRdb took over this immuneACCESS table, retaining in-frame rearrangements with V and J assigned. Such tables are incomplete; in checked studies, under half of the missing clones stem from an unresolved V gene, and the remainder is unexplained. The sample data list about 2 million clones, and 90% to 95% of these were observed just once. Around 0.13% of the sample belongs to the ten largest clones. Input material: naive CD4+ T cells sorted from blood. According to the study, the label for this sample's cell subset or site signals: CD45RA+ positively selected. These receptors were collected from a man aged 18-30 years in good health.

The chain combines TRBV7-2 with TRBJ2-3; the match to TRBD2 covers 9 bases. In germline, CDR1 is SGHTA, CDR2 FQGNSA. J was trimmed by 4 bases and V by 4 bases; bases with no gene match: 6. The CDR3 length is 15 residues. CDR3 sequence (DNA): TGTGCCAGCAGCTCTAGCGGGATAGGGGCAGATACGCAGTATTTT. The encoded protein is CASSSSGIGADTQYF.

The genes are TRBV27 and TRBJ2-1; 9 nucleotides agree with TRBD1. The CDR3 is 18 residues long. Germline loops: CDR1 MNHEY, CDR2 SMNVEV (reference sequence). V shed 2 bases and J 5 bases; nucleotides not matched to a gene: 13. The CDR3 spells CASSLGVWRTGDNNEQFF. The CDR3 region has the DNA TGTGCCAGCAGTTTAGGGGTTTGGAGGACAGGGGATAACAATGAGCAGTTCTTC.

This chain uses TRBV19 with TRBJ2-1; maybe TRBD2 (6 bases). The CDR3 covers 14 residues. Deletions cut 1 base from V and 7 bases from J, with 11 bases between. Germline-derived CDR1 and CDR2 are LNHDA and SQIVND (reference sequence). CDR3 protein: CASSIAGGRNEQFF. The CDR3 nucleotides read TGTGCCAGTAGTATAGCCGGGGGAAGGAATGAGCAGTTCTTC.

J is TRBJ2-5 and V is TRBV5-4, with D possibly TRBD2 on 6 matching bases. CDR3 length equals 15 residues. Germline CDR1 SGHNT, CDR2 YYREEE (reference sequence). V shed 2 bases and J shed 2 bases, with 13 bases lying between them. CDR3 protein: CASSFGGTSQETQYF. The CDR3 bases are TGTGCCAGCAGCTTCGGCGGGACCTCACAAGAGACCCAGTACTTC.

This clone was detected only a few times. V and J are TRBV11-2 and TRBJ1-2; D not certain. This CDR3 contains 14 residues. Germline assignment: CDR1 SGHAT and CDR2 FQNNGV. Trimming removed 4 bases from V and 6 bases from J, with 15 bases in between. CDR3 DNA: TGTGCCAGCAGCTCACACCTCCCGGCGGATGGCTACACCTTC. Protein: CASSSHLPADGYTF. Full variable domain (rest looked up from reference TRBV11-2 and TRBJ1-2): EAGVAQSPRYKIIEKRQSVAFWCNPISGHATLYWYQQILGQGPKLLIQFQNNGVVDDSQLPKDRFSAERLKGVDSTLKIQPAKLEDSAVYLCASSSHLPADGYTFGSGTRLTVV.

This rearrangement joins TRBV6-1 to TRBJ2-4, with D uncertain. Germline V CDR1 and CDR2: MNHNS, SASEGT. The CDR3 extends over 20 amino acids. Trimming stripped 3 bases from V and 0 bases from J, with 24 bases between. Here the CDR3 reads CASSDDPGSQTKLAKNIQYF. The CDR3 DNA sequence: TGTGCCAGCAGTGACGACCCAGGATCACAGACAAAACTAGCCAAAAACATTCAGTACTTC.

This chain joins TRBV28 and TRBJ2-5, with D possibly being TRBD1 (6 bases). CDR1 is MDHEN and CDR2 is SYDVKM in the germline V gene. The CDR3 consists of 14 residues. V lost 5 bases to trimming and J lost 2 bases, with 12 bases between them. The DNA for the CDR3 is TGTGCCAGCAGTCCAACAGGGCTTCAAGAGACCCAGTACTTC. Its translation: CASSPTGLQETQYF. Combining the CDR3 with reference TRBV28 and TRBJ2-5 gives the whole variable domain DVKVTQSSRYLVKRTGEKVFLECVQDMDHENMFWYRQDPGLGLRLIYFSYDVKMKEKGDIPEGYSVSREKKERFSLILESASTNQTSMYLCASSPTGLQETQYFGPGTRLLVL.

The V and J genes are TRBV14 and TRBJ1-6, with D tentatively TRBD1 (5 bases). The CDR3 totals 18 residues. Germline V gene lookup returns CDR1 SGHDN and CDR2 FVKESK. V gave up 0 bases and J gave up 0 bases, with 12 bases separating them. CDR3 nucleotide sequence: TGTGCCAGCAGCCAAGAAAGGCCAGGGAGCTCCTATAATTCACCCCTCCACTTT. Translated, it gives CASSQERPGSSYNSPLHF. Complete variable domain (other parts from reference TRBV14 and TRBJ1-6): EAGVTQFPSHSVIEKGQTVTLRCDPISGHDNLYWYRRVMGKEIKFLLHFVKESKQDESGMPNNRFLAERTGGTYSTLKVQPAELEDSGVYFCASSQERPGSSYNSPLHFGNGTRLTVT.

Comment on this clone: The same CDR3 also results from other DNA sequences found in this sample. This chain joins TRBV11-3 and TRBJ1-1; 8 bases are a match to TRBD1. Losses at the gene ends were 4 bases for V and 1 base for J; bases not matched to a gene: 2. CDR3 length: 14 amino acids. Germline V gene data show CDR1 as SGHNT and CDR2 as YENEEA. CDR3 DNA sequence: TGTGCCAGCAGCTCCGGACAGGGGAACACTGAAGCTTTCTTT. Translating gives CASSSGQGNTEAFF.

The chain combines TRBV5-6 with TRBJ2-4; a possible D gene is TRBD2 (6 bases). V lost 4 bases and J lost 0, with 11 bases in between. Germline V lookup: CDR1 SGHDT, CDR2 YYEEEE. The CDR3 length is 15 residues. The CDR3 DNA follows: TGTGCCAGCAGCCGCGCGGGACTAGCCAAAAACATTCAGTACTTC. This codes for CASSRAGLAKNIQYF.

Comment on this clone: Mismatch with germline at one junction end may stem from a read error. The chain recombines TRBV4-3 with TRBJ2-4, with a weak D call TRBD1 (6 bases). This CDR3 region has 15 residues. Germline assignment: CDR1 LGHNA and CDR2 YSLEER. CDR3 residues: CASRQAGTSENIQYF. CDR3 sequence (DNA): TGCGCCAGCAGGCAAGCCGGGACATCCGAAAACATTCAGTACTTC.

The chain recombines TRBV5-1 with TRBJ2-3; tentatively, D is TRBD2 (5 bases). V shed 3 bases and J shed 0 bases, with 11 bases lying between them. There are 15 residues in the CDR3. In germline, CDR1 is SGHRS, CDR2 YFSETQ. The CDR3 DNA is TGCGCCAGCAGCTACGGACTCCTTAGCACAGATACGCAGTATTTT. Its translation is CASSYGLLSTDTQYF.